The rows below give T cell receptor beta chains drawn from one sample of a study of blood T cells in healthy people across ages. MiXCR was run by TCRdb on the 5' RACE reads, yielding one entry per CDR3 protein. Among more than 750,000 distinct CDR3 sequences listed, around 29% were seen once. This sample also appeared in a second study, on T cells of mothers and their children.

The sample consisted of blood. Receptors were obtained from a woman in her 40s in good health. Both conserved end residues are part of each CDR3. A D gene is named only where the DNA matches it firmly. Some rows mark clone size as missing; the rest say once, few, many or name a class of expanded clone.

TRBJ2-6 | TRBV3-1 | . | many | CASSLTSSGANVLTF | TGTGCCAGCAGCCTCACTTCCTCTGGGGCCAACGTCCTGACTTTC
TRBJ2-7 | TRBV6-2/TRBV6-3 | . | few | CASSYSRDTYEQYF | TGTGCCAGCAGTTACTCGAGGGACACCTACGAGCAGTACTTC
TRBJ1-2 | TRBV12-3/TRBV12-4 | . | few | CASKQGRSGYTF | TGTGCCAGCAAGCAGGGTCGGAGTGGCTACACCTTC
TRBJ2-7 | TRBV29-1 | TRBD1 | . | CSVEGQGGLDYEQYF | TGCAGCGTTGAAGGACAGGGCGGACTCGACTACGAGCAGTACTTC
TRBJ1-2 | TRBV7-2 | TRBD1 | few | CASSFRDSNYGYTF | TGTGCCAGCAGCTTCCGGGACAGCAACTATGGCTACACCTTC
TRBJ2-1 | TRBV12-3/TRBV12-4 | . | . | CASSLSRDRSTYNEQFF | TGTGCCAGCAGTTTATCCCGCGACAGGTCTACCTACAATGAGCAGTTCTTC
TRBJ2-7 | TRBV2 | . | once | CASRGTPYEQYF | TGTGCCAGCAGGGGGACACCCTACGAGCAGTACTTC
TRBJ1-2 | TRBV5-4 | TRBD1 | . | CASSRSPGGDYGYTF | TGTGCCAGCAGCCGTAGCCCAGGGGGCGACTATGGCTACACCTTC
TRBJ1-1 | TRBV7-9 | . | few | CASSLGRARNTEAFF | TGTGCCAGCAGCTTAGGCAGGGCGCGAAACACTGAAGCTTTCTTT
TRBJ2-1 | TRBV5-1 | . | few | CASSLAGSVAYNEQFF | TGCGCCAGCAGCTTGGCCGGATCGGTCGCTTACAATGAGCAGTTCTTC
TRBJ2-5 | TRBV4-1 | . | many | CASSQGRHQETQYF | TGCGCCAGCAGCCAAGGGCGCCACCAAGAGACCCAGTACTTC
TRBJ2-3 | TRBV7-2 | TRBD2 | . | CASSLELAGGLNTQYF | TGTGCCAGCAGCTTAGAATTAGCGGGGGGCCTTAATACGCAGTATTTT
TRBJ2-7 | TRBV20-1 | . | many | CSARVGGRGYEQYF | TGCAGTGCTAGAGTAGGCGGCAGGGGCTACGAGCAGTACTTC
TRBJ1-2 | TRBV7-8 | . | few | CASSDGQIYGYTF | TGTGCCAGCAGCGATGGGCAGATCTATGGCTACACCTTC
TRBJ2-1 | TRBV5-1 | . | many | CASSYDLNNEQFF | TGCGCCAGCAGCTATGACCTAAACAATGAGCAGTTCTTC
TRBJ2-6 | TRBV28 | . | few | CTTNIQGPSGANVLTF | TGTACCACAAACATACAGGGTCCGTCTGGGGCCAACGTCCTGACTTTC
TRBJ2-2 | TRBV27 | TRBD1 | few | CASSWTGDTGELFF | TGTGCCAGCAGTTGGACAGGGGACACCGGGGAGCTGTTTTTT
TRBJ2-7 | TRBV10-3 | . | few | CAIRPRSSYEQYF | TGTGCCATCAGACCCCGTAGCTCCTACGAGCAGTACTTC
TRBJ2-7 | TRBV15 | . | many | CATSRDTTISYEQYF | TGTGCCACCAGCAGAGACACGACTATTTCCTACGAGCAGTACTTC
TRBJ2-1 | TRBV5-1 | . | . | CASSLVSSSYNEQFF | TGCGCCAGCAGCTTGGTATCTAGCTCCTACAATGAGCAGTTCTTC
TRBJ2-4 | TRBV28 | . | many | CAARPGGAKNIQYF | TGTGCTGCCAGGCCCGGTGGGGCCAAAAACATTCAGTACTTC
TRBJ1-6 | TRBV3-1 | . | many | CASSQTGPGHSPLHF | TGTGCCAGCAGCCAAACAGGCCCCGGACATTCACCCCTCCACTTT
TRBJ2-1 | TRBV12-3/TRBV12-4 | . | . | CASSSNTGTGYYNEQFF | TGTGCCAGCAGCTCAAATACAGGGACGGGGTATTACAATGAGCAGTTCTTC
TRBJ2-7 | TRBV20-1 | . | many | CSAREGVSHFSPYEQYF | TGCAGTGCTAGGGAGGGAGTAAGTCATTTCTCCCCCTACGAGCAGTACTTC
TRBJ2-7 | TRBV7-2 | . | . | CASSCDRESYEQYF | TGTGCCAGCAGCTGCGACAGAGAATCCTACGAGCAGTACTTC
TRBJ1-2 | TRBV20-1 | . | many | CRPGHEVYGYTF | TGCAGGCCCGGGCATGAGGTTTATGGCTACACCTTC
TRBJ1-5 | TRBV12-3/TRBV12-4 | . | many | CASSLMRDQPQHF | TGTGCCAGCAGTTTAATGCGGGATCAGCCCCAGCATTTT
TRBJ1-5 | TRBV6-5 | . | few | CATRFRGSNQPQHF | TGTGCCACCCGGTTTAGGGGCAGTAATCAGCCCCAGCATTTT
TRBJ2-5 | TRBV6-5 | TRBD1 | few | CASRPTWGQGTETQYF | TGTGCCAGCAGACCGACCTGGGGACAGGGAACAGAGACCCAGTACTTC
TRBJ2-1 | TRBV20-1 | . | few | CSARRMGEQFF | TGCAGTGCCAGAAGGATGGGCGAGCAGTTCTTC
TRBJ2-5 | TRBV20-1 | . | many | CSAISGQRVQETQYF | TGCAGTGCTATTTCCGGACAGAGAGTTCAAGAGACCCAGTACTTC
TRBJ2-7 | TRBV28 | . | many | CASSPPTYSSYEQYF | TGTGCCAGCAGTCCTCCGACTTATTCTTCCTACGAGCAGTACTTC
TRBJ2-5 | TRBV6-2/TRBV6-3 | TRBD2 | . | CASRSPSLAGFQETQYF | TGTGCCAGCAGGTCCCCCAGTCTAGCGGGATTCCAAGAGACCCAGTACTTC
TRBJ1-1 | TRBV7-8 | . | few | CASSLDRESEAFF | TGTGCCAGCAGCTTAGACAGGGAGTCTGAAGCTTTCTTT
TRBJ2-5 | TRBV20-1 | TRBD1 | few | CSAIDVGQVAQETQYF | TGCAGTGCTATAGATGTGGGACAGGTGGCCCAAGAGACCCAGTACTTC
TRBJ1-1 | TRBV6-5 | . | . | CASSYGSASGTEAFF | TGTGCCAGCAGTTACGGGTCCGCCAGTGGGACTGAAGCTTTCTTT
TRBJ1-1 | TRBV2 | . | . | CASRTLTEAFF | TGTGCCAGCAGGACCCTAACTGAAGCTTTCTTT
TRBJ1-1 | TRBV20-1 | . | . | CSASRDTEAFF | TGCAGTGCTAGCAGGGACACTGAAGCTTTCTTT
TRBJ2-3 | TRBV27 | . | many | CASFSSSTDTQYF | TGTGCCAGCTTCTCCTCTAGCACAGATACGCAGTATTTT
TRBJ1-4 | TRBV4-3 | . | . | CASSQDSQPGEKLFF | TGCGCCAGCAGCCAAGATAGTCAGCCTGGGGAAAAACTGTTTTTT
TRBJ1-2 | TRBV6-6 | . | . | CASSYTNSANYGYTF | TGTGCCAGCAGTTACACGAACAGCGCTAACTATGGCTACACCTTC
TRBJ1-4 | TRBV5-4 | . | . | CASSLLGEEKLFF | TGTGCCAGCAGCTTGTTAGGAGAAGAAAAACTGTTTTTT
TRBJ2-7 | TRBV4-2 | TRBD2 | few | CASSQGTSGLSYEQYF | TGTGCCAGCAGTCAAGGGACTAGCGGACTCTCCTACGAGCAGTACTTC
TRBJ2-7 | TRBV13 | . | few | CASSLKLRARGFYNEQYF | TGTGCCAGCAGCTTAAAGTTGAGGGCCAGGGGTTTCTACAATGAGCAGTACTTC
TRBJ2-1 | TRBV25-1 | . | few | CASSELGRTYNEQFF | TGTGCCAGCAGTGAGCTCGGCAGAACCTACAATGAGCAGTTCTTC
TRBJ1-2 | TRBV6-1 | TRBD1 | . | CASADREDGYTF | TGTGCCAGCGCGGACAGGGAAGATGGCTACACCTTC
TRBJ1-1 | TRBV6-2/TRBV6-3 | . | many | CASSYSREVRTEAFF | TGTGCCAGCAGTTACTCAAGGGAGGTTAGGACTGAAGCTTTCTTT
TRBJ2-5 | TRBV7-9 | TRBD2 | . | CASSLGASGRPSETQYF | TGTGCCAGCAGCTTAGGAGCTAGCGGGAGGCCATCGGAGACCCAGTACTTC
TRBJ1-5 | TRBV30 | . | . | CAWRGQGRSSNQPQHF | TGTGCCTGGAGGGGCCAGGGGAGATCTAGCAATCAGCCCCAGCATTTT
TRBJ1-3 | TRBV2 | TRBD1 | . | CASEFDRGLGNTIYF | TGTGCCAGCGAATTCGACAGGGGGCTTGGAAACACCATATATTTT
TRBJ1-4 | TRBV7-2 | TRBD1 | many | CASSLDRGSEKLFF | TGTGCCAGCAGCCTGGACAGGGGCAGTGAAAAACTGTTTTTT
TRBJ2-2 | TRBV7-2 | . | few | CASSFEQGRGELFF | TGTGCCAGCAGCTTTGAACAGGGACGCGGGGAGCTGTTTTTT
TRBJ2-2 | TRBV4-1 | . | . | CASSGVGGDTGELFF | TGCGCCAGCAGCGGTGTCGGGGGAGACACCGGGGAGCTGTTTTTT
TRBJ1-2 | TRBV10-2 | . | . | CASRKDDYGYTF | TGCGCCAGCAGGAAGGATGACTATGGCTACACCTTC